The clone carrying this T cell receptor delta chain was counted only a few times. Its specificity is not known. The protein TCRdb lists belongs to a much larger clone and differs from this DNA's translation at residue 8, which points to a read error; the protein shown is made from the DNA. CDR1 and CDR2 from the germline V gene are GEAIGNYY and EKD. The CDR3 is 14 residues long. Flow sorting of PBMC yielded separate Vgamma9/Vdelta2+ and Vdelta2-negative gammadelta T cell populations for bulk repertoire analysis. This record comes from a study of γδ T cells in repeated Plasmodium falciparum infection. Both TRG and TRD chains were sequenced from each sorted sample. TCRdb re-called clones from the multiplex PCR reads via CATT. Of about 93,000 delta-chain clones listed, 0.75% to 1% were seen once; the top ten hold around a tenth. Points from the study as a whole: Malian donors came from one small rural village, predominantly one ethnic group. Compared with Australian children, Malian Vdelta2-negative repertoires seemed more clonal, less diverse, less shared.

Sequencing was done on a sample of gamma-delta T cells from blood. The receptor comes from a pool of human donors (malaria-infected and uninfected, not separated). The V gene reported is TRDV2; the J gene is uncalled. CDR3 in amino acids: CACDALGKSRGLIF. DNA for the CDR3: TGTGCCTGTGACGCCTTGGGGAAGTCGCGGGGTCTCATCTTT.